This entry concerns a single TCR beta chain. What antigen it recognizes has not been identified. It has no much larger one-base neighbor in the sample; base qualities were not kept. CDR3 length: 13 amino acids, cysteine to phenylalanine. This entry keeps only the CDR3 DNA: 39 bases, framed from base 1. V is clipped by 4 bases and J by 7 bases, and the sequence between their germline boundaries is 12 bases long. CDR1 and CDR2 are read off the germline V gene (reference sequence) as SGHNT and YYREEE. The immunoSEQ hsTCRbeta Kit was used to sequence TCR beta CDR3 regions from DNA. In the authors' own workflow: TCR sequencing data were analysed with the ImmunoSEQ Analyzer. T cell clonality was defined as 1 minus Pielou's evenness, calculated on productive rearrangements. To measure T cell diversity, the inverse Simpson index was applied to productive templates. T cell density was defined as TCR beta template counts normalized to usable DNA, with usable DNA estimated by amplification and sequencing of housekeeping genes. Two-sided Kruskal-Wallis tests were used to compare TCR metrics across histologic stages. Entries here come from immuneACCESS through TCRdb and include only in-frame sequences with V and J called. Some clones fail to appear in such tables; in the studies checked, an unresolved V gene covers under half of the shortfall, and the cause of the remainder is unknown. That table furnishes V, J and clone size, whereas the DNA furnished D and trimming. The sample profile shows over 11,000 clones; approximately 80% of them were found once. Of the sample, 4.9% falls within the top ten clones.

This sample was included in a study of immune evolution from preneoplasia to lung adenocarcinoma (dated by TCRdb to the early 2020s). Concerning the study at large: HLA loss of heterozygosity was seen in about 7%, 15% and 30% of AIS, MIA and ADC lesions, and in no AAH lesions. The sample size was set by how many specimens were available, not by a prior power calculation. In total, the cohort included 45 to 65 patients with pulmonary nodules, all of whom underwent surgical resection. A total of around 52 patients contributed TCR sequencing data. The study combined immune gene expression, TCR sequencing and multiplex immunofluorescence to profile immune contexture across lung adenocarcinoma precursors and invasive adenocarcinoma. The immune data were combined with whole exome sequencing and methylation data from the same cohort of nodules. POLYSOLVER was used to infer Class I HLA alleles from exome data, and LOHHLA was used to detect allele-specific HLA loss. The study reported that approximately 98 samples were used for TCR sequencing. Resected precursor lesions (AAH, AIS, MIA) and invasive adenocarcinomas were each compared against paired morphologically normal lung tissue.

Broader findings and caveats from the paper: Normal lung had the highest top T cell clone frequencies, and these frequencies appeared to fall progressively from AAH through AIS, MIA and invasive adenocarcinoma. T cell clonality was highest in KRAS-mutant nodules compared with EGFR-mutant or double wild-type lesions. Because all patients were from Japan and China, applicability to Western populations was uncertain. The findings were based on association rather than direct causation, and larger cohorts with long-term follow-up and longitudinal biopsies were deemed needed. Normal lung showed the highest clonality, whereas later-stage lesions appeared to have higher T cell density and diversity but lower clonality.

Between about 2014 and 2017, the patients underwent resection in either Japan or China. Two lung cancer pathologists independently confirmed the histologic diagnosis of each case on H&E slides. For nucleic acid extraction, premalignant or tumor cells were enriched by macro-dissection following pathologic assessment. FFPE tissue was used for DNA isolation with the AllPrep DNA/RNA FFPE Kit. The sequenced material came from FFPE minimally invasive lung adenocarcinoma tissue. Taken with the paper, the label for cell subset or site translates to: micro-invasive lung adenocarcinoma (MIA). The rearrangement combines TRBV5-4 with TRBJ2-1; the D gene assignment is ambiguous. This TCR derives from a person aged 70 to 79 with lung adenocarcinoma. The DNA sequence is as follows: TGTGCCAGCAGCCTCTGGATATCGAATGAGCAGTTCTTC. This gives the protein CASSLWISNEQFF.